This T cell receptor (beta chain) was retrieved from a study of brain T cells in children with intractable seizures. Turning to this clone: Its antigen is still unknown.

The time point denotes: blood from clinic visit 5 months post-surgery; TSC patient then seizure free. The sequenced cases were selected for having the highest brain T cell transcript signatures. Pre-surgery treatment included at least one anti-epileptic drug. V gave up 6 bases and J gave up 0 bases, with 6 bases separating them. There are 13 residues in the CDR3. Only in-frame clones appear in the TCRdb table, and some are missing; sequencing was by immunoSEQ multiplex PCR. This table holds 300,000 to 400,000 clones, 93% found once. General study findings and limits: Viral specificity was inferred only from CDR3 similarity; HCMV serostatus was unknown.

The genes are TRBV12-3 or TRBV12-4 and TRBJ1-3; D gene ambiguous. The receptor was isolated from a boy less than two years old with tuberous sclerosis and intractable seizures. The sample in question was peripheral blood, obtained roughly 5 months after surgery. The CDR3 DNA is TGTGCCAGCAGCGCGTTCTCTGGAAACACCATATATTTT. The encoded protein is CASSAFSGNTIYF.